This T cell receptor (beta chain) appears in the sequencing data of a study of PD-L1 blockade in urothelial cancer. For the study at large: T cell content in blood samples showed a median of 141,255.

The diagnosis in patients was locally advanced or metastatic urothelial carcinoma. The data were produced by immunoSEQ multiplex PCR, yet TCRdb's version contains in-frame clones alone and is incomplete. The data contain some 100,000 clones, about 90% of them singletons. Losses at the gene ends were 0 bases for V and 4 bases for J; bases not matched to a gene: 13. The CDR3 runs to 18 residues. Germline V lookup: CDR1 SGHRS, CDR2 YFSETQ. J is TRBJ2-5 and V is TRBV5-1; 9 bases map to TRBD2. The sequences come from PBMCs, collected around atezolizumab (anti-PD-L1) treatment. This clonotype originated in a woman older than 75 with urothelial cancer. The CDR3: CASSLGAAGGLSRETQYF. The CDR3 DNA reads TGCGCCAGCAGCTTGGGCGCGGCGGGAGGGCTTTCCAGAGAGACCCAGTACTTC.